This TCR beta chain was identified in a study of molecular identifiers for immune sequencing clone quantification. The CDR3 runs to 13 residues. Trimming left V 4 bases short and J 8 bases short, with 12 bases between. Germline CDR1 reads SGHRS; CDR2 reads YFSETQ. Construction of naive CD8 libraries employed about 17,000 to 1,100,000 sorted cells together with 10%, 30% or 50% RNA. One entry per CDR3 protein results from TCRdb running MiXCR on the PCR reads. The sample carries approximately 550,000 distinct CDR3 sequences, roughly 24% recorded once. The sequence derives from a human donor in good health. Some libraries in this study had Jurkat cell RNA spiked in. The chain uses TRBV5-1 and TRBJ1-4; weak D call: TRBD1 (5 bases). Sequenced material: naive CD8+ T cells from blood, with Jurkat cell RNA spiked in. The subset: FACS-sorted CD8+CD4-CCR7+CD45RA+ naive T cells. In DNA form, the CDR3 reads TGCGCCAGCAGCACTGGACGGGGCGAAAAACTGTTTTTT. Protein sequence: CASSTGRGEKLFF.